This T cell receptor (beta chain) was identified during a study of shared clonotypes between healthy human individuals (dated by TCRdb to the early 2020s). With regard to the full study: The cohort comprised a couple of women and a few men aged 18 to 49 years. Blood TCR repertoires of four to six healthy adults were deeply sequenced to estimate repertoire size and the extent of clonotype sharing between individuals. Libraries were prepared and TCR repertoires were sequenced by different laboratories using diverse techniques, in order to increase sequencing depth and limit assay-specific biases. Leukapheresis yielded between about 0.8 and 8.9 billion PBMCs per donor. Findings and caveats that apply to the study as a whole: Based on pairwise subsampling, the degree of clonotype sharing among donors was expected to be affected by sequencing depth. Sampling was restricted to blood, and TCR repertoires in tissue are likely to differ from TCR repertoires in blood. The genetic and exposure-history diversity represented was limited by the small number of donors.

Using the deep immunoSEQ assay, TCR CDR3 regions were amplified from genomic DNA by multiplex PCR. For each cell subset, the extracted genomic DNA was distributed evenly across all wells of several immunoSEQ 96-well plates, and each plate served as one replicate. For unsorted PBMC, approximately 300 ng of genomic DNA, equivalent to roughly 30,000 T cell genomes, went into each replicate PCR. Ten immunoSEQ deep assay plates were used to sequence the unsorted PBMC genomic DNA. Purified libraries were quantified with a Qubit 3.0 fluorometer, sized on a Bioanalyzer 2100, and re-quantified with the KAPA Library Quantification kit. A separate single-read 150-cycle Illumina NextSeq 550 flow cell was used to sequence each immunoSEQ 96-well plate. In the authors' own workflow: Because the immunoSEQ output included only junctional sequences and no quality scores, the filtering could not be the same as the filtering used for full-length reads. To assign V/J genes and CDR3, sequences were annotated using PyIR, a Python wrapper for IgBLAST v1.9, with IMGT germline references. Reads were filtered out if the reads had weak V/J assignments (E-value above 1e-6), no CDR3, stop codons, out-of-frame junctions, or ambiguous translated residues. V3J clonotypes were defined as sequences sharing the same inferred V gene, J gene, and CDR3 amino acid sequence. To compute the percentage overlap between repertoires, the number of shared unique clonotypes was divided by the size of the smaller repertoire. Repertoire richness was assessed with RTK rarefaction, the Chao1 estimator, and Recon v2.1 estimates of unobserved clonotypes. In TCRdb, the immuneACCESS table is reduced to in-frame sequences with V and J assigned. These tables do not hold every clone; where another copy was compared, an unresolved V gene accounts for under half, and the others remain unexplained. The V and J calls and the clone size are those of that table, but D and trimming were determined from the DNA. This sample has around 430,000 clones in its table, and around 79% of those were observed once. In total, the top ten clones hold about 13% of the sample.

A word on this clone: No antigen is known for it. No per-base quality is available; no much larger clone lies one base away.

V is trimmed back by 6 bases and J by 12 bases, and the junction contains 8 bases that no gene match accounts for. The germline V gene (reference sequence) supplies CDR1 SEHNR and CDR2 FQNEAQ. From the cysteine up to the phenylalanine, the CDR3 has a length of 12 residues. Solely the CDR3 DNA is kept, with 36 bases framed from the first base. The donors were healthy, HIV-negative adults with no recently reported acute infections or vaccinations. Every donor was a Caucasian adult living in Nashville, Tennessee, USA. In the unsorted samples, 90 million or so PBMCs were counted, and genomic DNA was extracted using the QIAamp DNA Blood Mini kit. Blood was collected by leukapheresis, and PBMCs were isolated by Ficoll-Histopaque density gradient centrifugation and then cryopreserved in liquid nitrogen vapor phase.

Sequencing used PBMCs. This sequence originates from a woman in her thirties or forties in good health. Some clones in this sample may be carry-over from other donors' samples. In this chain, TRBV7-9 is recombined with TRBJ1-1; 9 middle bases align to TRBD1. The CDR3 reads CASRNRTGEPFF. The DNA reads TGTGCCAGCAGGAACCGGACAGGGGAACCTTTCTTT.